The entry below gives a single TCR beta chain sequence along with its context. What it recognizes is unknown. Germline lookup yields CDR1 MNHEY and CDR2 SVGAGI. The J segment lost 10 bases and the V segment lost 0 bases, leaving 14 bases of the junction unmatched. The CDR3 sequence is 17 residues long. The data derive from a study of CD8 T cells in ankylosing spondylitis. By quantitative 5'-RACE with molecular barcodes, the TCR beta libraries were made. Each CDR3 protein is one row after TCRdb ran MiXCR on the 5' RACE reads. This table has some 240,000 distinct CDR3 sequences, just under 7.5% appearing once. General observations from the study: A TCR beta motif made of 7 to 9 highly homologous variants seemed typical of ankylosing spondylitis blood. Previous work reported some of these motif variants in the synovial fluid and blood of reactive arthritis. Clones linked with disease were CD8+ and fairly uncommon in the peripheral blood. The authors reported significant enrichment of disease-linked clones in matched ankylosing spondylitis synovial fluid.

The clonotype originates from a male donor with ankylosing spondylitis. The sample comprised blood, either unsorted or a sorted T cell fraction (not recorded which). This chain uses TRBV6-5 with TRBJ2-1; 8 bases map to TRBD1. In DNA form, the CDR3 reads TGTGCCAGCAGTTACTCTGGGGCAGGGGGCGATTCAAGGGAGCAGTTCTTC. It codes for CASSYSGAGGDSREQFF.